This passage covers 27 T cell receptor beta chains from one sample sequenced in a study of blood T cell repertoires in COVID-19. Assay used: immunoSEQ multiplex PCR; TCRdb lists only in-frame clones, some missing. The sample records 150,000 to 250,000 clones, roughly 82% being singletons. Material: PBMCs or T cells enriched from blood (not recorded which). All receptors come from a man aged 35 to 55 who had recovered from COVID-19.

CDR3 sequence reads: CASSSQGGVVDSPLHF. The CDR3 nucleotides are TGTGCCAGCAGTTCCCAGGGAGGGGTGGTAGACTCACCCCTCCACTTT. The chain combines TRBV6-5 with TRBJ1-6; the D gene is possibly TRBD1 (5 bases). The CDR3 extends over 16 amino acids. Trimming took 4 bases from V and 10 from J, leaving 20 bases between them. CDR1 and CDR2 (germline): MNHEY, SVGAGI.

This clone was seen only once. The rearrangement uses TRBV5-1 and TRBJ2-1, with 11 bases aligning to TRBD2. The V gene end was trimmed by 0 bases and the J gene end by 10 bases; junction bases not matched to a gene: 9. The CDR3 has 16 residues. The germline CDR1 and CDR2 sequences are SGHRS and YFSETQ. In DNA, the CDR3 is TGCGCCAGCAGCTTGGCCGCGACTAGCGGGATAAGCGAGCAGTTCTTC. Protein product: CASSLAATSGISEQFF. Based on the CDR3 plus reference TRBV5-1 and TRBJ2-1, the full variable domain is KAGVTQTPRYLIKTRGQQVTLSCSPISGHRSVSWYQQTPGQGLQFLFEYFSETQRNKGNFPGRFSGRQFSNSRSEMNVSTLELGDSALYLCASSLAATSGISEQFFGPGTRLTVL.

The genes are TRBV7-3 and TRBJ2-1, with TRBD2 matching 9 bases. The CDR3 consists of 14 residues. With 2 bases clipped from V and 9 bases from J, the junction kept 5 bases outside the gene matches. Germline V lookup: CDR1 SGHTA, CDR2 FQGTGA. Written as DNA, the CDR3 is TGTGCCAGCAGCTTACTAGCGGGGAGGGGTGAGCAGTTCTTC. This translates into CASSLLAGRGEQFF.

This rearrangement joins TRBV5-1 to TRBJ1-1; D perhaps matches TRBD1 (6 bases). The V end lost 0 bases, the J end lost 5 bases, and 11 bases lay between the germline ends. CDR1 is SGHRS, CDR2 YFSETQ, per germline. The CDR3 sequence is 14 residues long. The CDR3 sequence: CASSLVGHLTEAFF. CDR3 in DNA: TGCGCCAGCAGCTTGGTGGGACATTTGACTGAAGCTTTCTTT.

This clone turned up a few times. The CDR3 loop is CASSLVLGLAGGPYGTDTQYF. In DNA, the CDR3 is TGCGCCAGCAGCTTGGTATTAGGACTAGCGGGAGGGCCATACGGCACAGATACGCAGTATTTT. V is TRBV5-1 and J is TRBJ2-3; TRBD2 matches at 15 bases. V gave up 0 bases and J gave up 1 base; unmatched junction bases: 12. Germline CDR1 and CDR2: SGHRS and YFSETQ. This CDR3 has 21 residues. The full variable domain, in which reference TRBV5-1 and TRBJ2-3 provide the parts outside the CDR3, is KAGVTQTPRYLIKTRGQQVTLSCSPISGHRSVSWYQQTPGQGLQFLFEYFSETQRNKGNFPGRFSGRQFSNSRSEMNVSTLELGDSALYLCASSLVLGLAGGPYGTDTQYFGPGTRLTVL.

The chain combines TRBV10-3 with TRBJ2-5; a possible D gene is TRBD2 (6 bases). The CDR3 sequence is 15 residues long. Per the germline V gene, CDR1 is ENHRY and CDR2 is SYGVKD. With 0 bases removed from V and 5 bases from J, the gap between germline ends came to 13 bases. DNA for the CDR3: TGTGCCATCAGTGAGTCGGTGCGGGGAACCGAGACCCAGTACTTC. Translated: CAISESVRGTETQYF.

This clone was seen a handful of times. The chain couples TRBV15 to TRBJ1-5; D not certain. The CDR3 covers 15 residues. Trimming cost V 0 bases and J 2 bases, with 8 bases left between them. Germline V gene data show CDR1 as LNHNV and CDR2 as YYDKDF (reference sequence). The DNA of the CDR3 is TGTGCCACCAGCAGAGACGACGGGGGCAATCAGCCCCAGCATTTT. Its translation: CATSRDDGGNQPQHF.

This clone came up once. V is TRBV6-2 or TRBV6-3 and J is TRBJ2-1; 12 positions agree with TRBD1. V was clipped by 6 bases and J by 7 bases; unmatched bases: 7. Germline V gene lookup returns CDR1 MNHEY and CDR2 SVGEGT. The CDR3 is made up of 15 amino acids. The CDR3 loop is CASSHGTGGKNEQFF. The CDR3, as DNA: TGTGCCAGCAGCCACGGGACAGGGGGCAAAAATGAGCAGTTCTTC.

The gene calls are TRBV9 and TRBJ2-5; D gene unclear. Trimming removed 0 bases at V and 0 bases at J, with 6 bases between. The CDR3 runs to 14 residues. Germline CDR1 SGDLS, CDR2 YYNGEE. CDR3 residues: CASSVDGNQETQYF. For the CDR3, the DNA is TGTGCCAGCAGCGTAGACGGTAACCAAGAGACCCAGTACTTC. Combining the CDR3 with reference TRBV9 and TRBJ2-5 gives the whole variable domain DSGVTQTPKHLITATGQRVTLRCSPRSGDLSVYWYQQSLDQGLQFLIQYYNGEERAKGNILERFSAQQFPDLHSELNLSSLELGDSALYFCASSVDGNQETQYFGPGTRLLVL.

This clone has more than one count but fewer than ten. The chain uses TRBV30 and TRBJ1-3; 10 positions agree with TRBD1. The V gene end was trimmed by 0 bases and the J gene end by 0 bases; junction bases not matched to a gene: 8. This CDR3 is built from 18 residues. CDR1 and CDR2 (germline): GTSNPN, SVGIG (reference sequence). CDR3 loop: CAWSVRRDRGFSGNTIYF. In DNA form, the CDR3 reads TGTGCCTGGAGTGTAAGGCGGGACAGGGGATTCTCTGGAAACACCATATATTTT.

V is TRBV5-4 and J is TRBJ2-2, with no clear D. Germline lookup yields CDR1 SGHNT and CDR2 YYREEE (reference sequence). Trimming left V 0 bases short and J 2 bases short, with 8 bases between. This CDR3 is built from 15 residues. CDR3 sequence (DNA): TGTGCCAGCAGCTTGGGATCTACCAACACCGGGGAGCTGTTTTTT. The encoded protein is CASSLGSTNTGELFF.

The chain uses TRBV7-9 and TRBJ2-1; 7 nucleotides align to TRBD1. CDR1 and CDR2 from the germline V gene are SEHNR and FQNEAQ (reference sequence). CDR3 length: 13 amino acids. The junction had 10 bases not matched to a gene; V was cut back by 8 bases and J by 9 bases. The CDR3 DNA follows: TGTGCCAGCGGTCGACAAGAGGGGGCTGAGCAGTTCTTC. Amino acid sequence: CASGRQEGAEQFF.

J is TRBJ2-2 and V is TRBV7-2; 10 bases match TRBD1. There are 19 residues in the CDR3. The germline CDR1 and CDR2 sequences are SGHTA and FQGNSA. The V segment lost 5 bases and the J segment 5 bases; nucleotides outside the gene matches: 17. The CDR3 spells CASSHGPRDRGRQTGELFF. Here the CDR3 DNA reads TGTGCCAGCAGCCATGGCCCCCGCGACAGGGGGCGTCAGACCGGGGAGCTGTTTTTT. Variable domain in full (rest from reference TRBV7-2 and TRBJ2-2): GAGVSQSPSNKVTEKGKDVELRCDPISGHTALYWYRQSLGQGLEFLIYFQGNSAPDKSGLPSDRFSAERTGGSVSTLTIQRTQQEDSAVYLCASSHGPRDRGRQTGELFFGEGSRLTVL.

This clone has only a few counts. The CDR3 DNA sequence: TGTGCCAGCTCACCCCGGGACAGATCAGGTAACACTGAAGCTTTCTTT. This codes for CASSPRDRSGNTEAFF. The V and J genes are TRBV18 and TRBJ1-1; 7 bases fit TRBD1. V shed 3 bases and J 2 bases; nucleotides not matched to a gene: 9. From germline, CDR1 is KGHSH and CDR2 LQKENI. The CDR3 contains 16 residues. Filled out from reference TRBV18 and TRBJ1-1, the complete variable domain reads NAGVMQNPRHLVRRRGQEARLRCSPMKGHSHVYWYRQLPEEGLKFMVYLQKENIIDESGMPKERFSAEFPKEGPSILRIQQVVRGDSAAYFCASSPRDRSGNTEAFFGQGTRLTVV.

J is TRBJ1-1 and V is TRBV7-9; possible D gene TRBD1, 5 bases. The CDR3 has 15 residues. Trimming pared 1 base from V and 1 base from J, leaving 10 bases between. Germline V gene lookup returns CDR1 SEHNR and CDR2 FQNEAQ (reference sequence). The CDR3 coding sequence is TGTGCCAGCAGCTTAGGGGGACTTCGGAACACTGAAGCTTTCTTT. Protein: CASSLGGLRNTEAFF.

This chain links TRBV9 with TRBJ1-1; 12 nucleotides agree with TRBD1. The germline V gene encodes CDR1 SGDLS and CDR2 YYNGEE. V dropped 4 bases and J dropped 11; count of bases not matched to a gene: 6. The CDR3 totals 13 residues. CDR3 region: CASSTGTGGRAFF. CDR3 sequence (DNA): TGTGCCAGCAGCACCGGGACAGGGGGCAGGGCTTTCTTT.

This clone has a single count. The gene calls are TRBV2 and TRBJ1-5; 8 bases align to TRBD1. CDR3 length: 14 residues. Germline V gene data show CDR1 as SNHLY and CDR2 as FYNNEI. Trimming cost V 6 bases and J 7 bases; bases outside gene matches: 8. CDR3 protein: CASSQDRGWQPQHF. CDR3 nucleotide sequence: TGTGCCAGCAGCCAAGACAGGGGCTGGCAGCCCCAGCATTTT.

This clone came up once. The chain couples TRBV6-5 to TRBJ2-2, with 9 nucleotides matching TRBD2. CDR1 and CDR2 from the germline V gene are MNHEY and SVGAGI. The V segment lost 10 bases and the J segment 1 base; nucleotides outside the gene matches: 1. The CDR3 is 13 residues long. CDR3 region: CATSGMNTGELFF. Written as DNA, the CDR3 is TGTGCCACTAGCGGGATGAACACCGGGGAGCTGTTTTTT.

V usage is TRBV28 and J usage is TRBJ2-7; TRBD1 might be the D (5 bases). Trimming removed 6 bases at V and 3 bases at J, with 12 bases between. The germline V gene encodes CDR1 MDHEN and CDR2 SYDVKM. The CDR3 runs to 13 residues. The CDR3 nucleotides read TGTGCCAGCAGGGAAAGTAGGGGCTACGAGCAGTACTTC. Residues: CASRESRGYEQYF.

V and J are TRBV18 and TRBJ2-2, with 7 bases identical to TRBD1. The CDR3 spans 13 residues. Germline V gives CDR1 KGHSH, CDR2 LQKENI. Trimming at V came to 4 bases and at J to 4 bases, leaving 0 bases not matched to a gene. CDR3 in amino acids: CASSQGATGELFF. CDR3 in DNA: TGTGCCAGCTCACAGGGGGCCACCGGGGAGCTGTTTTTT.

The chain has TRBV19 and TRBJ1-1; D is unresolved. With 7 bases removed from V and 0 bases from J, the gap between germline ends came to 12 bases. This CDR3 has 14 amino acids. Germline loops: CDR1 LNHDA, CDR2 SQIVND (reference sequence). For the CDR3, the DNA is TGTGCCAGTAAGTACGGGGTGTTGAACACTGAAGCTTTCTTT. It yields the protein CASKYGVLNTEAFF. Based on the CDR3 plus reference TRBV19 and TRBJ1-1, the full variable domain is DGGITQSPKYLFRKEGQNVTLSCEQNLNHDAMYWYRQDPGQGLRLIYYSQIVNDFQKGDIAEGYSVSREKKESFPLTVTSAQKNPTAFYLCASKYGVLNTEAFFGQGTRLTVV.

This chain joins TRBV28 and TRBJ1-2, with TRBD1 identical over 7 bases. The CDR3 has 13 residues. Germline V gene data show CDR1 as MDHEN and CDR2 as SYDVKM. Trimming cost V 6 bases and J 4 bases; bases outside gene matches: 5. The DNA of the CDR3 is TGTGCCAGCAGACCGGGACAGACCTATGGCTACACCTTC. Translating it yields CASRPGQTYGYTF.

The chain couples TRBV3-1 (or the pseudogene TRBV3-2) to TRBJ1-2; the D gene is possibly TRBD1 (6 bases). The ends were cut back, 3 bases at V and 6 bases at J, with 17 bases in the middle. The CDR3 sequence is 15 residues long. Looked up from germline, CDR1 is LGHDT and CDR2 is YNNKEL (reference sequence). DNA of the CDR3: TGTGCCAGCAGCCAGCCGGGACATCCCAGGCATGGCTACACCTTC. Protein: CASSQPGHPRHGYTF.

This clone was seen just once. The chain has TRBV28 and TRBJ2-7, with D tentatively TRBD1 (6 bases). Germline V gives CDR1 MDHEN, CDR2 SYDVKM. The CDR3 contains 13 residues. V gave up 2 bases and J gave up 2 bases, with 7 bases separating them. The CDR3 protein is CASSLEGAYEQYF. As DNA, the CDR3 is TGTGCCAGCAGTTTAGAGGGGGCCTACGAGCAGTACTTC. The complete variable domain, with remaining parts taken from reference TRBV28 and TRBJ2-7, reads DVKVTQSSRYLVKRTGEKVFLECVQDMDHENMFWYRQDPGLGLRLIYFSYDVKMKEKGDIPEGYSVSREKKERFSLILESASTNQTSMYLCASSLEGAYEQYFGPGTRLTVT.

The V gene is TRBV3-1 (or the pseudogene TRBV3-2), the J gene TRBJ2-1, with TRBD2 matching 13 bases. CDR1 and CDR2 from the germline V gene are LGHDT and YNNKEL (reference sequence). CDR3 length: 17 residues. Trimming cost V 3 bases and J 2 bases; bases outside gene matches: 4. The CDR3 loop reads CASSQGTSGDPYNEQFF. The DNA of the CDR3 is TGTGCCAGCAGCCAGGGGACTAGCGGGGACCCCTACAATGAGCAGTTCTTC.

This chain connects TRBV2 to TRBJ2-2; D might be TRBD2 (6 bases). Germline V gene data show CDR1 as SNHLY and CDR2 as FYNNEI. V was pared by 6 bases and J by 6 bases, with 14 bases between. This CDR3 contains 14 residues. CDR3 protein: CASRGTVDAGELFF. CDR3 DNA: TGTGCCAGCAGGGGGACTGTCGACGCCGGGGAGCTGTTTTTT. The variable domain in full, with the rest retrieved from reference TRBV2 and TRBJ2-2, is EPEVTQTPSHQVTQMGQEVILRCVPISNHLYFYWYRQILGQKVEFLVSFYNNEISEKSEIFDDQFSVERPDGSNFTLKIRSTKLEDSAMYFCASRGTVDAGELFFGEGSRLTVL.

V usage is TRBV19 and J usage is TRBJ1-2; the D is unclear. Looked up from germline, CDR1 is LNHDA and CDR2 is SQIVND (reference sequence). V was cut by 3 bases and J by 0 bases, with 8 bases left in between. The CDR3 runs to 14 residues. CDR3 protein: CASSIQVANYGYTF. DNA of the CDR3: TGTGCCAGTAGTATCCAGGTAGCTAACTATGGCTACACCTTC.